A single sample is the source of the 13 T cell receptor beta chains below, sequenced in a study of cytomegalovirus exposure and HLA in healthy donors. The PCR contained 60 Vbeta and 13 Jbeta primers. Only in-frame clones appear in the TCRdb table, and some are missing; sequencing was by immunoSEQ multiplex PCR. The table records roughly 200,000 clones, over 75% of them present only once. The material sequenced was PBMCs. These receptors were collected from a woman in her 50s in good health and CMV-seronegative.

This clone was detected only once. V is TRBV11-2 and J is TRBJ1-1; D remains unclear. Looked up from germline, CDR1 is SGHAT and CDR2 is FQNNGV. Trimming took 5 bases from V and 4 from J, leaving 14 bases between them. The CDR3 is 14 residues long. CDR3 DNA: TGTGCCAGCAGCCCGGGGAAGTGGTCCACTGAAGCTTTCTTT. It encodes CASSPGKWSTEAFF.

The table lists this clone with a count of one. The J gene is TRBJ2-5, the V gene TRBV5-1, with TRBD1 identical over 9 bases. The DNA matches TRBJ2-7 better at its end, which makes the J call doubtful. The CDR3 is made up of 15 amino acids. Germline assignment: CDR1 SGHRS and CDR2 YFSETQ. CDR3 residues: CASSFGDRVTYEQYF. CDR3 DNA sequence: TGCGCCAGCAGCTTCGGGGACAGGGTAACCTACGAGCAGTACTTC.

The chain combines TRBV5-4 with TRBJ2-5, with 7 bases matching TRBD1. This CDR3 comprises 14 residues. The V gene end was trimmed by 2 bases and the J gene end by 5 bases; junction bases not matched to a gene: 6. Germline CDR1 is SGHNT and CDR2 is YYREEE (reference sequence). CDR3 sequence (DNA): TGTGCCAGCAGCTTAGACAGGGTCGGGGAGACCCAGTACTTC. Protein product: CASSLDRVGETQYF.

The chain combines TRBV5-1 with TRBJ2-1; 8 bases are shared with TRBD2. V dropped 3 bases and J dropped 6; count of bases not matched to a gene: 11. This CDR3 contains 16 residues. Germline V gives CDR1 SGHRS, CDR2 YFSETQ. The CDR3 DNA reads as TGCGCCAGCAGCTCCGGGACTAGTTTGGCAATCAATGAGCAGTTCTTC. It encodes CASSSGTSLAINEQFF.

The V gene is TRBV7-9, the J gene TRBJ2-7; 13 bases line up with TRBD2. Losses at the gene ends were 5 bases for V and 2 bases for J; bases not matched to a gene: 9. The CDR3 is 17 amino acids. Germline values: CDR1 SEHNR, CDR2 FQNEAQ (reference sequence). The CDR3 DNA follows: TGTGCCAGCAGCCTCCAACTAGCGGGAGGGTACCCCTACGAGCAGTACTTC. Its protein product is CASSLQLAGGYPYEQYF. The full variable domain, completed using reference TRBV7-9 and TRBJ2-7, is DTGVSQNPRHKITKRGQNVTFRCDPISEHNRLYWYRQTLGQGPEFLTYFQNEAQLEKSRLLSDRFSAERPKGSFSTLEIQRTEQGDSAMYLCASSLQLAGGYPYEQYFGPGTRLTVT.

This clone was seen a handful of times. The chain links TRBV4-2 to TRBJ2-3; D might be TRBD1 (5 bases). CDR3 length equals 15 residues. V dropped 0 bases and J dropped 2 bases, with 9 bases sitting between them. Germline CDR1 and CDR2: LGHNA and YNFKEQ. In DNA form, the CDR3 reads TGTGCCAGCAGCCAAGACAAGGGGCCCACAGATACGCAGTATTTT. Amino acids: CASSQDKGPTDTQYF.

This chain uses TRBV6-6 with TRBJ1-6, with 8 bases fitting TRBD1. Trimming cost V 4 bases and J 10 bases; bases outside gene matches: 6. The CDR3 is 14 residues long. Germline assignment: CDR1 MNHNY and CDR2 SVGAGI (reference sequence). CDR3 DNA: TGTGCCAGCAGTTCCGGACAGGGTGTCTCACCCCTCCACTTT. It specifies CASSSGQGVSPLHF.

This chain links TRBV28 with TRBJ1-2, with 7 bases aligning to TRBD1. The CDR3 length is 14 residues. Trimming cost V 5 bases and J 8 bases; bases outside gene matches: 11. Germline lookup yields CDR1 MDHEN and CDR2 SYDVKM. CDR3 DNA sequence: TGTGCCAGCAGTCCCGACAGGGTAGTATGGGGCTACACCTTC. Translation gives CASSPDRVVWGYTF.

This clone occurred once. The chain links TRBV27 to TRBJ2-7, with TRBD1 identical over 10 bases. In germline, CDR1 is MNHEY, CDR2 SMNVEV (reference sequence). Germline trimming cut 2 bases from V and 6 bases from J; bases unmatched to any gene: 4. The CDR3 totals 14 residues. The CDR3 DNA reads TGTGCCAGCAGTTTAACGACAGGGGGCCTCGAGCAGTACTTC. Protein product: CASSLTTGGLEQYF.

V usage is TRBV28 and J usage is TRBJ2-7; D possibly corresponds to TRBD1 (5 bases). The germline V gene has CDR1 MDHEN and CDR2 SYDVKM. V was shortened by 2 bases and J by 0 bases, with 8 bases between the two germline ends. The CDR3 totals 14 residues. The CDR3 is CASSLTGTSYEQYF. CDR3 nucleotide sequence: TGTGCCAGCAGTTTAACAGGAACCTCCTACGAGCAGTACTTC.

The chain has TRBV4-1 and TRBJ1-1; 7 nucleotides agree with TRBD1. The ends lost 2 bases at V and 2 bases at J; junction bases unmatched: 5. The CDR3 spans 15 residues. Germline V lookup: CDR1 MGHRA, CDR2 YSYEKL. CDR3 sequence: CASSQLTGSNTEAFF. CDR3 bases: TGCGCCAGCAGCCAATTGACAGGGTCCAACACTGAAGCTTTCTTT.

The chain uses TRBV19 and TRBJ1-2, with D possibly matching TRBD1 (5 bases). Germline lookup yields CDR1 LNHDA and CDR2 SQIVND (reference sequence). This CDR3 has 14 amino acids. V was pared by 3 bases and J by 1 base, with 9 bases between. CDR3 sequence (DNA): TGTGCCAGTAGTATCGGCGGGGGTAACTATGGCTACACCTTC. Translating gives CASSIGGGNYGYTF.

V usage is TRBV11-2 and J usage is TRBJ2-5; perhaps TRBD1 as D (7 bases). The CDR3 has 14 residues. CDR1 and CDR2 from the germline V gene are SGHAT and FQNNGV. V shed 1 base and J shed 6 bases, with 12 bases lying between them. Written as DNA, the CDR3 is TGTGCCAGCAGCTTAGGGCAGGGGGGAAAGACCCAGTACTTC. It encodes CASSLGQGGKTQYF.